This T cell receptor beta chain was observed in a study of control samples from healthy donors and cancer patients. This clone was seen a handful of times. Assay: immunoSEQ multiplex PCR; the TCRdb copy retains only in-frame clones and omits some. The sample includes 45,000 to 60,000 clones, roughly 94% of them seen just once. The clonotype comes from a man aged 25 to 40 in good health. Sequenced: blood.

CDR3 in DNA: TGTGCCAGCAGCCAGCCCCCGGGACAGGGGAGCTCCTACAATGAGCAGTTCTTC. Its translation is CASSQPPGQGSSYNEQFF. The V call is TRBV14, the J call TRBJ2-1, with TRBD1 identical over 10 bases. V shed 3 bases and J 0 bases; nucleotides not matched to a gene: 8. The germline gives CDR1 SGHDN, CDR2 FVKESK. The CDR3 is made up of 18 amino acids.